These T cell receptor beta chains were read from a single sample in a study of post-analysis software for immune sequencing data. TCRdb re-analysed the PCR reads in MiXCR, keeping a single row per CDR3 protein. The sample lists about 200,000 distinct CDR3 sequences, 25% to 35% seen once, with less than 4% in the top ten. Sequenced input: blood. These receptors all stem from a girl under 18 with multiple sclerosis. The CDR3 runs from the conserved cysteine through the conserved F or W. The order of the fields is V gene, D gene, clone size, J gene, CDR3 protein, CDR3 DNA. D genes are given only for firm matches. Size is omitted from some rows. Given values are once, few, many or a class for expanded clones.

TRBV5-1	.	.	TRBJ2-7	CASSSTESHGGYEQYF	TGCGCCAGCAGCTCAACTGAGAGCCACGGCGGCTACGAGCAGTACTTC
TRBV28	.	many	TRBJ1-2	CASSLQQYGYTF	TGTGCCAGCAGTTTACAACAGTATGGCTACACCTTC
TRBV5-6	TRBD1	few	TRBJ2-7	CASSFRDRELYEQYF	TGTGCCAGCAGCTTCCGGGACAGGGAACTCTACGAGCAGTACTTC
TRBV12-3/TRBV12-4	.	.	TRBJ1-5	CASSPNGGNQPQHF	TGTGCCAGCAGTCCAAACGGGGGGAACCAGCCCCAGCATTTT
TRBV12-3/TRBV12-4	.	few	TRBJ1-3	CAISIVSGNTIYF	TGTGCCATCTCGATTGTCTCTGGAAACACCATATATTTT
TRBV5-1	TRBD2	.	TRBJ2-2	CASSLAASGTLANTGELLF	TGCGCCAGCAGCTTGGCGGCTAGCGGTACCTTGGCGAACACCGGGGAGCTGTTGTTT
TRBV20-1	TRBD1	many	TRBJ2-5	CSAAPGQGLRKQYF	TGCAGTGCAGCGCCGGGACAGGGCCTGAGGAAGCAGTACTTC
TRBV3-1	TRBD1	few	TRBJ2-7	CASSGLDRVKRYF	TGTGCCAGCAGCGGACTCGACAGGGTTAAGCGGTACTTC
TRBV6-1	.	.	TRBJ1-5	CASSGWGKSNQPQHF	TGTGCCAGCAGTGGTTGGGGGAAAAGCAATCAGCCCCAGCATTTT
TRBV2	.	.	TRBJ2-5	CASSEFFAGHPEQYF	TGTGCCAGCAGTGAATTCTTTGCGGGACACCCTGAGCAGTACTTC
TRBV20-1	.	many	TRBJ2-5	CSARDLGGGAKTQYF	TGCAGTGCTAGAGATTTGGGGGGGGGCGCGAAGACCCAGTACTTC
TRBV27	.	many	TRBJ2-5	CASGILKETQYF	TGTGCCAGCGGGATCCTCAAAGAGACCCAGTACTTC
TRBV29-1	.	once	TRBJ2-7	CSVEGDSYEQYF	TGCAGCGTTGAGGGGGACTCCTACGAGCAGTACTTC
TRBV7-8	TRBD1	.	TRBJ1-1	CASSPTGESEAFF	TGTGCCAGCAGCCCGACAGGGGAGAGTGAAGCTTTCTTT
TRBV6-2/TRBV6-3	TRBD1	.	TRBJ1-6	CANSTIAPGQGVAHNSPLHF	TGTGCCAACAGTACTATAGCTCCGGGACAGGGGGTAGCTCATAATTCACCCCTCCACTTT
TRBV7-9	.	.	TRBJ1-5	CASSSTQGNQPQHF	TGTGCCAGCAGCTCAACACAAGGGAATCAGCCCCAGCATTTT
TRBV28	.	.	TRBJ2-5	CASSLPGSAGRTQYF	TGTGCCAGCAGTTTACCGGGATCCGCCGGACGGACCCAGTACTTC
TRBV20-1	TRBD2	many	TRBJ2-7	CSAAGLATYEQYF	TGCAGTGCCGCGGGACTAGCCACCTACGAGCAGTACTTC
TRBV20-1	.	few	TRBJ1-1	CSARDFQGNTEAFF	TGCAGTGCTAGAGATTTCCAGGGGAACACTGAAGCTTTCTTT
TRBV6-4	.	many	TRBJ2-3	CASSPTGYTDTQYF	TGTGCCAGCAGCCCGACAGGCTACACAGATACGCAGTATTTT
TRBV4-2	.	many	TRBJ2-5	CASSPEVEGPETQYF	TGTGCCAGCAGCCCTGAGGTTGAGGGGCCGGAGACCCAGTACTTC
TRBV4-1	TRBD2	many	TRBJ2-1	CASSQPPRLAGARINEQFF	TGCGCCAGCAGCCAACCACCGCGACTAGCGGGAGCACGGATCAATGAGCAGTTCTTC
TRBV4-1	.	few	TRBJ2-1	CAGRPRLLLDYNEQFF	TGCGCCGGCAGGCCTCGACTCCTACTCGACTACAATGAGCAGTTCTTC
TRBV5-1	.	.	TRBJ2-4	CASRSQELAKNIQYF	TGCGCCAGCAGATCCCAGGAACTAGCCAAAAACATTCAGTACTTC
TRBV5-1	.	few	TRBJ1-1	CASSTGVPNTEAFF	TGCGCCAGCAGCACCGGGGTACCTAACACTGAAGCTTTCTTT
TRBV15	.	.	TRBJ1-1	CATSRDQEMNTEAFF	TGTGCCACCAGCAGAGATCAGGAGATGAACACTGAAGCTTTCTTT
TRBV4-3	.	.	TRBJ1-2	CASSANTAYGYTF	TGCGCCAGCAGCGCCAACACAGCCTATGGCTACACCTTC
TRBV29-1	.	.	TRBJ2-7	CSVEDDPRGMQYF	TGCAGCGTTGAAGATGACCCTCGGGGCATGCAGTACTTC
TRBV5-1	.	.	TRBJ2-3	CASSLSADTQYF	TGCGCCAGCAGCTTGTCCGCAGATACGCAGTATTTT
TRBV10-3	.	many	TRBJ2-5	CAISEAGETQYF	TGTGCCATCAGTGAGGCAGGGGAGACCCAGTACTTC
TRBV5-1	TRBD1	.	TRBJ1-1	CASSLGAGGAGTEAFF	TGCGCCAGCAGCTTGGGGGCAGGGGGCGCGGGCACTGAAGCTTTCTTT
TRBV29-1	TRBD2	many	TRBJ2-5	CSAGLAGSMPQETQYF	TGCAGCGCCGGACTAGCGGGAAGTATGCCACAAGAGACCCAGTACTTC
TRBV7-2	TRBD2	few	TRBJ2-3	CASSGTSGSSSTDTQYF	TGTGCCAGCAGCGGCACTAGCGGGTCCTCTAGCACAGATACGCAGTATTTT
TRBV25-1	.	.	TRBJ1-4	CASMQGEKLFF	TGTGCCAGCATGCAGGGGGAAAAACTGTTTTTT
TRBV29-1	TRBD1	.	TRBJ1-5	CSAQTGGNQPQHF	TGCAGCGCACAAACAGGGGGAAATCAGCCCCAGCATTTT
TRBV29-1	.	.	TRBJ2-3	CSVGATSTDTQYF	TGCAGCGTGGGGGCAACTAGCACAGATACGCAGTATTTT
TRBV6-1	TRBD1	few	TRBJ1-2	CASRGQGSLYGYTF	TGTGCCAGCAGGGGACAGGGAAGCCTCTATGGCTACACCTTC
TRBV7-9	.	.	TRBJ1-1	CASKRKNTEAFF	TGTGCCAGCAAGCGGAAGAACACTGAAGCTTTCTTT
TRBV10-3	TRBD1	medium-sized	TRBJ2-5	CAISDPGTGNQETQYF	TGTGCCATCAGTGACCCCGGGACAGGGAACCAAGAGACCCAGTACTTC
TRBV7-9	.	.	TRBJ1-2	CASSLGGVDGYTF	TGTGCCAGCAGCTTAGGGGGTGTCGATGGCTACACCTTC
TRBV5-1	TRBD2	many	TRBJ2-7	CASSLVGTRTYEQYF	TGCGCCAGCAGCTTGGTCGGGACTAGGACCTACGAGCAGTACTTC
TRBV3-1	.	few	TRBJ2-7	CASSRLRYEQYF	TGTGCCAGCAGTCGCTTGCGCTACGAGCAGTACTTC
TRBV6-1	TRBD2	.	TRBJ2-3	CASSLDAGGADTQYF	TGTGCCAGCAGCCTCGACGCGGGGGGGGCAGATACGCAGTATTTT
TRBV25-1	.	.	TRBJ2-5	CASSEWEGGPRETQYF	TGTGCCAGCAGTGAATGGGAAGGGGGACCGCGCGAGACCCAGTACTTC
TRBV20-1	.	.	TRBJ1-2	CSAREGLHGYTF	TGCAGTGCTAGAGAGGGGCTCCACGGCTACACCTTC
TRBV5-6	TRBD1	.	TRBJ1-1	CASSSPGGEAFF	TGTGCCAGCAGCTCTCCAGGGGGCGAAGCTTTCTTT
TRBV4-2	.	.	TRBJ2-7	CASSPGRPGQYF	TGTGCCAGCAGTCCTGGGAGACCGGGGCAGTACTTC
TRBV6-1	TRBD2	many	TRBJ2-1	CASSELGGGANEQFF	TGTGCCAGCAGTGAATTGGGCGGGGGGGCGAATGAGCAGTTCTTC
TRBV7-8	.	.	TRBJ1-1	CASIKGISNTEAFF	TGTGCCAGCATCAAGGGAATAAGCAACACTGAAGCTTTCTTT
TRBV2	TRBD2	once	TRBJ2-1	CASSEGGAGEETQFF	TGTGCCAGCAGTGAAGGCGGAGCGGGGGAGGAGACCCAGTTCTTC
TRBV6-5	TRBD1	.	TRBJ2-5	CASRTGTGWRETQYF	TGTGCCAGCAGGACCGGGACAGGGTGGAGGGAGACCCAGTACTTC
TRBV28	.	many	TRBJ2-7	CASSETRVLGEQYF	TGTGCCAGCTCCGAAACGAGGGTCCTCGGGGAGCAGTACTTC
TRBV7-9	TRBD2	many	TRBJ2-7	CASSRGTSGSPYEQYF	TGTGCCAGCAGCCGGGGGACTAGCGGGTCACCCTACGAGCAGTACTTC
TRBV6-5	.	.	TRBJ2-2	CASSYSTRTGELFF	TGTGCCAGCAGTTACTCTACGCGCACCGGGGAGCTGTTTTTT
TRBV5-1	.	.	TRBJ2-2	CASSLALGENTGELFF	TGCGCCAGCAGCTTGGCTCTGGGAGAGAACACCGGGGAGCTGTTTTTT
TRBV6-6	.	many	TRBJ2-1	CASRVGALNEQFF	TGTGCCAGCAGGGTTGGGGCCCTCAATGAGCAGTTCTTC
TRBV28	TRBD2	many	TRBJ2-1	CASSLVASGRHNEQFF	TGTGCCAGCAGTTTAGTGGCTAGCGGGAGGCACAATGAGCAGTTCTTC